This TCR beta chain was recovered during a study of CD8+ T cells in alopecia areata. RNA extraction and reverse transcription yielded cDNA as sequencing template. Assay used: immunoSEQ multiplex PCR; TCRdb lists only in-frame clones, some missing. The sample shows about 130,000 clones, about 56% of them seen only once. Regarding treatment: oral pan-JAK inhibitor, 5-10 mg twice daily. Sequencing used CD8+ T cells sorted from blood, obtained at week 4, from a patient treated with tofacitinib. The receptor comes from a human donor with alopecia areata.

Here the CDR3 reads CASGSRDDNTEAFF. DNA of the CDR3: TGTGCTAGTGGTTCCCGGGACGATAACACTGAAGCTTTCTTT. V gene TRBV12-5 combines with J gene TRBJ1-1, with D possibly being TRBD1 (5 bases). V lost 4 bases, J lost 2 bases, and 11 bases lay in between. Germline V gives CDR1 LGHNT, CDR2 FRNRAP. This CDR3 region has 14 residues.